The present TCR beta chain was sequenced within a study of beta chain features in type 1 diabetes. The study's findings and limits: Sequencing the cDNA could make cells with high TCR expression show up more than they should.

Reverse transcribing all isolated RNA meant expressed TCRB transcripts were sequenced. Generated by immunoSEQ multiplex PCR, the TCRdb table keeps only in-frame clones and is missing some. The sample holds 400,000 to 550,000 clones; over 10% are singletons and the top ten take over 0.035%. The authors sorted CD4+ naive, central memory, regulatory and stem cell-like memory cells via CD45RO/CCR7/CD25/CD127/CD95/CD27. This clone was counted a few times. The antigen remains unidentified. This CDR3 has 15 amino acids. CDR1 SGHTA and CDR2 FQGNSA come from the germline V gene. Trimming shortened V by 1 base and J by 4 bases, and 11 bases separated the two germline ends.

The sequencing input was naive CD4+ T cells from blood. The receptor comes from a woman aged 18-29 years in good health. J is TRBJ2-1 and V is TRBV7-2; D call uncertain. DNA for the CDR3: TGTGCCAGCAGCTTAGGTGGAGCGACATACAATGAGCAGTTCTTC. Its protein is CASSLGGATYNEQFF.